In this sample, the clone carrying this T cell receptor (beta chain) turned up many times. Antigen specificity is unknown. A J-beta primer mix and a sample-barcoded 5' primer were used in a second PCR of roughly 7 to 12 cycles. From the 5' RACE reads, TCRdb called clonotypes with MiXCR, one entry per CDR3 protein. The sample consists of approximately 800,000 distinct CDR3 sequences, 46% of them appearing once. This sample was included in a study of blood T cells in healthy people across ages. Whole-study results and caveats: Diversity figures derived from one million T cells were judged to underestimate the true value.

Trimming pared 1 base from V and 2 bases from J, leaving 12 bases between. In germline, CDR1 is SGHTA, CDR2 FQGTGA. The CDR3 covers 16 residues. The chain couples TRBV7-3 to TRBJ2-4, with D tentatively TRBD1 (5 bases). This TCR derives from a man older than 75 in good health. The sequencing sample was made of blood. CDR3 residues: CASSLNHRPPKNIQYF. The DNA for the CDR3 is TGTGCCAGCAGCTTAAATCACAGGCCCCCCAAAAACATTCAGTACTTC. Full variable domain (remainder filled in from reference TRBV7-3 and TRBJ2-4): GAGVSQTPSNKVTEKGKYVELRCDPISGHTALYWYRQSLGQGPEFLIYFQGTGAADDSGLPNDRFFAVRPEGSVSTLKIQRTERGDSAVYLCASSLNHRPPKNIQYFGAGTRLSVL.